Only one count was recorded for the clone carrying this T cell receptor (beta chain). The antigen remains unidentified. The sample holds other DNA sequences that translate to the same CDR3. The germline V gene has CDR1 SEHNR and CDR2 FQNEAQ (reference sequence). The CDR3 sequence is 13 residues long. V was shortened by 2 bases and J by 4 bases, with 6 bases between the two germline ends. The data belong to a study of lymphopenia after photon versus proton radiotherapy. Study results and limitations: After the lymphocyte nadir, photon-treated repertoires showed oligoclonal expansion, especially of CD8+ Temra cells. Photon-treated patients lost naive T cells and TCR diversity; proton-treated stayed stable.

Libraries were prepared by immunoSEQ multiplex PCR; TCRdb keeps only in-frame clonotypes and omits some of them. Of around 30,000 clones listed, 89% are singletons. The V gene is TRBV7-9, the J gene TRBJ1-5; D is unclear. This specimen was peripheral blood, taken from a patient treated with proton-based radiotherapy. The source of this sequence is a woman in her 70s with pancreatic cancer. Some clones in this sample may be carry-over from other donors' samples. The CDR3, as DNA: TGTGCCAGCAGCTTAAACAGTAATCAGCCCCAGCATTTT. It is translated as CASSLNSNQPQHF.